This section outlines one TCR beta chain sequence together with its context. Its antigen is undetermined. Then a second PCR, running roughly 7 to 11 cycles, was carried out with a sample-barcoded 5' primer and a J-beta primer mix. TCRdb redid the calling of the 5' RACE reads with MiXCR, one entry per CDR3 protein. The sample has fewer than 1.5 million distinct CDR3 sequences, approximately 38% seen once. The sample originates from a study of blood T cells in healthy people across ages. Peripheral blood samples of roughly 9.9 milliliters were drawn from each donor. This CDR3 has 13 amino acids. The germline V and J ends were trimmed by 5 bases and 4 bases, with 13 bases remaining between them. Per the germline V gene, CDR1 is DFQATT and CDR2 is SNEGSKA (reference sequence). The study's findings and limits: One million T cells yielded diversity estimates that were considered underestimates. Samples with more naive T cells showed higher observed beta diversity.

Source material: blood. The chain recombines TRBV20-1 with TRBJ2-3; D is possibly TRBD1 (5 bases). This sequence was found in a woman between 18 and 30 years old in good health. The CDR3 region has the DNA TGCAGTGCTGTCAGGGTAGGAGCAGATACGCAGTATTTT. Protein sequence: CSAVRVGADTQYF.